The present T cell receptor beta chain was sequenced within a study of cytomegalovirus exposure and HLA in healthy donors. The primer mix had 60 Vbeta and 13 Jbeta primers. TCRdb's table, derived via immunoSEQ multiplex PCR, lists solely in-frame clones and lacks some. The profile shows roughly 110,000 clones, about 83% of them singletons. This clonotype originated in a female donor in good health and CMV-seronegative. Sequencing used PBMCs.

The CDR3 region is CASSPETGFYGYTF. In DNA form, the CDR3 reads TGTGCCAGCAGCCCGGAAACAGGGTTCTATGGCTACACCTTC. The rearrangement uses TRBV5-4 and TRBJ1-2, with a weak D call TRBD1 (6 bases). V dropped 4 bases and J dropped 4 bases, with 14 bases sitting between them. Germline V CDR1 and CDR2: SGHNT, YYREEE (reference sequence). This CDR3 spans 14 amino acids.